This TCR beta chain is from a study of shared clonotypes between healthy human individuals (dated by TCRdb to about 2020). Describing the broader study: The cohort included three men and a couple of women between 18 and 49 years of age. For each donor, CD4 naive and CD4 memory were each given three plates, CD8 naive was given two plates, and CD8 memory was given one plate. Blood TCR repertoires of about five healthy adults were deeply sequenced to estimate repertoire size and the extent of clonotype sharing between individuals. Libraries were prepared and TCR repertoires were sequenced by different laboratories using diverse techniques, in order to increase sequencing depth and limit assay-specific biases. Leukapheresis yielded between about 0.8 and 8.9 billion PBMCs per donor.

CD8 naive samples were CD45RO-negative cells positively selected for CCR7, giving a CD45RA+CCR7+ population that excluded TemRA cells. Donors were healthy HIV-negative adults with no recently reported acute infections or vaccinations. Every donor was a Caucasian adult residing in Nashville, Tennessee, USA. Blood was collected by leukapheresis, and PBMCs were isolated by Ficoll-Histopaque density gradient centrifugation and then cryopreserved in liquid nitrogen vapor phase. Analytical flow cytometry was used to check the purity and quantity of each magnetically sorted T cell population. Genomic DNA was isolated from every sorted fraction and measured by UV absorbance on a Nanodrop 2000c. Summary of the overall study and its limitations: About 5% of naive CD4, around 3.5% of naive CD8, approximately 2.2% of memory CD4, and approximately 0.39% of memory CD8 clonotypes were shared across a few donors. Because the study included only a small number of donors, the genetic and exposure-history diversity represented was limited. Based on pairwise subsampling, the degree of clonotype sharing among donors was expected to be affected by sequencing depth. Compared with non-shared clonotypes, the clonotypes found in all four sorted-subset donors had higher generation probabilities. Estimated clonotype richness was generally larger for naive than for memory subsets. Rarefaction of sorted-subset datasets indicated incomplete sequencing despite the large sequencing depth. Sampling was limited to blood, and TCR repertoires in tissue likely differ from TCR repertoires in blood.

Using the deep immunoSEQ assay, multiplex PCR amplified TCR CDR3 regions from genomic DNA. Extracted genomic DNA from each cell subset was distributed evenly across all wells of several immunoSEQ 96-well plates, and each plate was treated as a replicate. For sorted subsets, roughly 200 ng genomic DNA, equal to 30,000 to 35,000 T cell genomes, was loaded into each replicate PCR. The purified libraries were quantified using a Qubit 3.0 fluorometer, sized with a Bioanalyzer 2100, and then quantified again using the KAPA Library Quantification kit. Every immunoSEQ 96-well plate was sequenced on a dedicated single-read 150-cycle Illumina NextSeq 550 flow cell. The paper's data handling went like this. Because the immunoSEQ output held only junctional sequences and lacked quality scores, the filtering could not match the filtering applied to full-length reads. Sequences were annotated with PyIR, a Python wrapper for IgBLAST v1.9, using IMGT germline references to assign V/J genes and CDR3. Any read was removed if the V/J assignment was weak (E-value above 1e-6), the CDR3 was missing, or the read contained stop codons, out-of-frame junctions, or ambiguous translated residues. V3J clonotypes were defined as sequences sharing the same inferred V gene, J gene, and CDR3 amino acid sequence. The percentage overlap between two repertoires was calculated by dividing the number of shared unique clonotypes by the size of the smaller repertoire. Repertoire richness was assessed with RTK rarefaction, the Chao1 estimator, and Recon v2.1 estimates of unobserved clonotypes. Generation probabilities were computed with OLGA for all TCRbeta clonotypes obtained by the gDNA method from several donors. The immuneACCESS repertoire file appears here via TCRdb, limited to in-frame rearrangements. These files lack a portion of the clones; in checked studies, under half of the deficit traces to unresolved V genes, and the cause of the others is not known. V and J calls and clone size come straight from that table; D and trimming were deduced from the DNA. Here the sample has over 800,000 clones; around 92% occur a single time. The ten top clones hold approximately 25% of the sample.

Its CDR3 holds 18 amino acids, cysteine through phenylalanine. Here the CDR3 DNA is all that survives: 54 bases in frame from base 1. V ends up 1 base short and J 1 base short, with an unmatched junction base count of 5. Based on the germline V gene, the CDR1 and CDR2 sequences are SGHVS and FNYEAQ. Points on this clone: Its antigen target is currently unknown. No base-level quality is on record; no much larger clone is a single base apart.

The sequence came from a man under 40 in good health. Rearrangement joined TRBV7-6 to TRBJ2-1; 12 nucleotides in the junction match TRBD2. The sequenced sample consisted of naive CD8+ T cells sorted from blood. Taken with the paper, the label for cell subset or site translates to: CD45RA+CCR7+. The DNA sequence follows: TGTGCCAGCAGCTTAGTCACTAGCGGGAGGTTTTCCTACAATGAGCAGTTCTTC. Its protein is CASSLVTSGRFSYNEQFF.